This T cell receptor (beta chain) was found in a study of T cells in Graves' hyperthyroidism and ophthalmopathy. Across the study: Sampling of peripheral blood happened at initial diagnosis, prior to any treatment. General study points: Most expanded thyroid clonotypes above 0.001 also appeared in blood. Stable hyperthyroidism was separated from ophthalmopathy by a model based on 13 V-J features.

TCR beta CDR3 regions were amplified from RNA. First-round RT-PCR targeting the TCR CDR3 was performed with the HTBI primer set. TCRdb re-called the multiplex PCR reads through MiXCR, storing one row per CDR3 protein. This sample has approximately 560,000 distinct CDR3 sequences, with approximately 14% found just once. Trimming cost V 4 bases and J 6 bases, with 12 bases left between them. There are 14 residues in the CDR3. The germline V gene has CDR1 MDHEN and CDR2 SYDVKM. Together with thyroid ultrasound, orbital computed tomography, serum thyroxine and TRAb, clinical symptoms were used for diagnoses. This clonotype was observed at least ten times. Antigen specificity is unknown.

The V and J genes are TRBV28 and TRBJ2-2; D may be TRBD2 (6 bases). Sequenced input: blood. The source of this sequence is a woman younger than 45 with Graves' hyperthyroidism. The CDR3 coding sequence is TGTGCCAGCAGTTCCCCCCCTAGCGCCGGGGAGCTGTTTTTT. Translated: CASSSPPSAGELFF.